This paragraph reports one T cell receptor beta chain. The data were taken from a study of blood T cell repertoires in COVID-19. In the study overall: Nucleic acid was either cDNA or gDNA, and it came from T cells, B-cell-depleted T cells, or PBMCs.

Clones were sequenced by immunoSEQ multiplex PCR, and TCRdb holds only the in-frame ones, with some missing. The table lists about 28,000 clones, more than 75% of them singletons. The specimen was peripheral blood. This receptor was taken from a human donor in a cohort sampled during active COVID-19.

The CDR3 nucleotides read TGTGCCAGTACCATCCTTATACAAACCGGGACAGGGTATCAGCCCCAGCATTTT. Translating it yields CASTILIQTGTGYQPQHF. This chain links TRBV19 with TRBJ1-5; 9 bases agree with TRBD1. The length of the CDR3 is 18 residues. Germline-derived CDR1 and CDR2 are LNHDA and SQIVND (reference sequence). J gave up 5 bases and V 7 bases, and 18 bases lay outside the gene matches.